Below are 32 T cell receptor beta chains sequenced from a single sample in a study of OX40 agonist ivuxolimab in advanced cancers. The library was generated by the immunoSEQ multiplex PCR assay. The clones in this table, taken by TCRdb from immuneACCESS, are in-frame only. Not every clone is retained; where verified, under half of the shortfall comes from an unresolved V gene, and the cause of the rest is unknown. The sample records about 61,000 clones, roughly 84% of which are singletons. The ten largest clones capture around 0.52% of the sample. Source: CD4+ or CD8+ T cells sorted from blood, taken in a trial of the OX40 agonist ivuxolimab. The source is an adult with an advanced solid tumor such as melanoma, head and neck, liver or kidney cancer.

In its sample, this clone was seen a few times. The CDR3 here is CAWSSEWGADYGYTF. DNA for the CDR3: TGTGCCTGGAGTTCGGAATGGGGGGCTGACTATGGCTACACCTTC. The chain links TRBV30 to TRBJ1-2, with a possible D match to TRBD1 (6 bases). Trimming took off 2 bases at V and 3 bases at J, with 16 bases between the two ends. The CDR3 runs 15 residues. CDR1 and CDR2 (germline): GTSNPN, SVGIG (reference sequence).

This sequence joins TRBV25-1 and TRBJ1-2, with TRBD1 identical over 7 bases. V lost 4 bases to trimming and J lost 4 bases; unmatched junction nucleotides: 0. Per the germline V gene, CDR1 is MGHDK and CDR2 is SYGVNS. The CDR3 is made up of 12 amino acids. The CDR3 reads CASSGDSYGYTF. The CDR3 DNA follows: TGTGCCAGCAGTGGGGACAGCTATGGCTACACCTTC.

This chain joins TRBV7-8 and TRBJ1-1; 8 nucleotides line up with TRBD1. The CDR3 runs to 15 residues. The ends lost 0 bases at V and 4 bases at J; junction bases unmatched: 4. Germline V gives CDR1 SGHVS, CDR2 FQNEAQ. CDR3 residues: CASSLARQGATEAFF. CDR3 in DNA: TGTGCCAGCAGCTTAGCGCGGCAGGGGGCCACTGAAGCTTTCTTT.

The rearrangement joins TRBV2 to TRBJ2-2; a weak D match, TRBD1 (5 bases). Germline-derived CDR1 and CDR2 are SNHLY and FYNNEI. V lost 4 bases to trimming and J lost 6 bases, with 9 bases between them. This CDR3 has 13 residues. The CDR3: CASSGQTAGELFF. CDR3 bases: TGTGCCAGCAGTGGGCAGACAGCCGGGGAGCTGTTTTTT.

The rearrangement uses TRBV5-1 and TRBJ1-1, with D unclear. V was trimmed by 0 bases and J by 1 base, leaving 10 bases between them. This CDR3 region has 15 residues. Per the germline V gene, CDR1 is SGHRS and CDR2 is YFSETQ. CDR3 loop: CASSLDPAANTEAFF. CDR3 sequence (DNA): TGCGCCAGCAGCTTGGACCCAGCAGCGAACACTGAAGCTTTCTTT. Combining the CDR3 with reference TRBV5-1 and TRBJ1-1 gives the whole variable domain KAGVTQTPRYLIKTRGQQVTLSCSPISGHRSVSWYQQTPGQGLQFLFEYFSETQRNKGNFPGRFSGRQFSNSRSEMNVSTLELGDSALYLCASSLDPAANTEAFFGQGTRLTVV.

The chain recombines TRBV7-9 with TRBJ2-5, with 7 positions matching TRBD2. Per germline, CDR1 SEHNR and CDR2 FQNEAQ (reference sequence). This CDR3 spans 11 amino acids. The DNA for the CDR3 is TGTGCTAGCGGGTTAAGGGAGACCCAGTACTTC. Its protein is CASGLRETQYF. The full variable domain, in which reference TRBV7-9 and TRBJ2-5 provide the parts outside the CDR3, is DTGVSQNPRHKITKRGQNVTFRCDPISEHNRLYWYRQTLGQGPEFLTYFQNEAQLEKSRLLSDRFSAERPKGSFSTLEIQRTEQGDSAMYLCASGLRETQYFGPGTRLLVL.

V usage is TRBV9 and J usage is TRBJ2-2; TRBD2 is a possible D gene (5 bases). Germline V gene sequence: CDR1 SGDLS, CDR2 YYNGEE. With 1 base removed from V and 4 bases from J, the gap between germline ends came to 14 bases. This CDR3 has 16 residues. In nucleotides, the CDR3 is TGTGCCAGCAGCGTAACGGGGAGCGCCATCACCGGGGAGCTGTTTTTT. Amino acids: CASSVTGSAITGELFF.

This clone turned up a few times. The chain carries TRBV6-1 and TRBJ1-2, with TRBD1 as a possible D gene (6 bases). This CDR3 has 14 residues. From germline, CDR1 is MNHNS and CDR2 SASEGT. V was shortened by 6 bases and J by 11 bases, with 22 bases between the two germline ends. This CDR3 is CASSERGTVGLYTF. In nucleotides, the CDR3 is TGTGCCAGCAGCGAAAGGGGGACGGTCGGTCTTTACACCTTC.

This rearrangement joins TRBV15 to TRBJ2-7, with 10 bases lining up with TRBD1. The CDR3 length is 15 residues. CDR1 and CDR2 (germline): LNHNV, YYDKDF (reference sequence). The trim removed 6 bases at V and 3 bases at J, leaving 8 bases unmatched. CDR3 residues: CATRVIRDRGYEQYF. The CDR3 nucleotides are TGTGCCACCAGGGTTATTCGGGACAGGGGCTACGAGCAGTACTTC.

This clone was counted once. The genes are TRBV30 and TRBJ2-2; 11 nucleotides agree with TRBD1. The CDR3 contains 14 residues. Germline-derived CDR1 and CDR2 are GTSNPN and SVGIG (reference sequence). V was clipped by 1 base and J by 7 bases; unmatched bases: 2. CDR3 residues: CAWSAGQGVGELFF. In DNA, the CDR3 is TGTGCCTGGAGTGCGGGACAGGGGGTCGGGGAGCTGTTTTTT.

The V call is TRBV11-2, the J call TRBJ1-1; no clear D gene. CDR3 length: 14 residues. The V gene lost 2 bases and the J gene lost 7 bases, with 14 bases spanning the gap. From germline, CDR1 is SGHAT and CDR2 FQNNGV. The DNA for the CDR3 is TGTGCCAGCAGCTTAAGAATAGGCTTGGGTGAAGCTTTCTTT. This gives the protein CASSLRIGLGEAFF.

The gene calls are TRBV20-1 and TRBJ2-1; D remains ambiguous. The CDR3 consists of 11 residues. V was clipped by 0 bases and J by 7 bases, with 4 bases between them. The V gene's germline CDR1 is DFQATT and CDR2 SNEGSKA (reference sequence). The CDR3 nucleotides read TGCAGTGCTAGAGAGGGAAATGAGCAGTTCTTC. Its protein is CSAREGNEQFF.

The rearrangement uses TRBV6-5 and TRBJ1-6; the D gene is possibly TRBD1 (6 bases). The CDR3 covers 14 residues. The ends were cut back, 1 base at V and 8 bases at J, with 9 bases in the middle. CDR1 and CDR2 from the germline V gene are MNHEY and SVGAGI. The DNA for the CDR3 is TGTGCCAGCAGTTACTACAGGGAGTATTCACCCCTCCACTTT. Protein: CASSYYREYSPLHF.

The CDR3 DNA follows: TGCGCCAGCAGCCCCGGCGAGCTTCAAGAGACCCAGTACTTC. It yields the protein CASSPGELQETQYF. V gene TRBV5-1 combines with J gene TRBJ2-5; D remains ambiguous. The germline gives CDR1 SGHRS, CDR2 YFSETQ. Trimming pared 4 bases from V and 2 bases from J, leaving 12 bases between. The CDR3 is 14 amino acids.

The chain employs TRBV19 and TRBJ2-2; 7 bases line up with TRBD2. Germline CDR1 and CDR2: LNHDA and SQIVND (reference sequence). The J segment lost 1 base and the V segment lost 3 bases, leaving 5 bases of the junction unmatched. The CDR3 length is 16 residues. CDR3 nucleotide sequence: TGTGCCAGTAGTATGCTAGCGGCACGGAACACCGGGGAGCTGTTTTTT. Its translation is CASSMLAARNTGELFF.

To note about this clone: Other DNA sequences in the same sample also yield this CDR3. The chain combines TRBV19 with TRBJ2-7; D is ambiguous. Germline loops: CDR1 LNHDA, CDR2 SQIVND (reference sequence). The CDR3 extends over 15 amino acids. V shed 1 base and J shed 3 bases, with 13 bases lying between them. CDR3 coding DNA: TGTGCCAGTAGTATAGGCTTAGAGAGTGGCTACGAGCAGTACTTC. It is translated as CASSIGLESGYEQYF.

This clone was seen a handful of times. The rearrangement links TRBV30 to TRBJ1-5; 7 bases agree with TRBD1. CDR3 length: 16 amino acids. Germline loops: CDR1 GTSNPN, CDR2 SVGIG (reference sequence). The ends lost 1 base at V and 2 bases at J; junction bases unmatched: 8. For the CDR3, the DNA is TGTGCCTGGAGTGGCCCTCCGACAGGGCGCAATCAGCCCCAGCATTTT. Translation: CAWSGPPTGRNQPQHF. The variable domain in full, with the rest retrieved from reference TRBV30 and TRBJ1-5, is SQTIHQWPATLVQPVGSPLSLECTVEGTSNPNLYWYRQAAGRGLQLLFYSVGIGQISSEVPQNLSASRPQDRQFILSSKKLLLSDSGFYLCAWSGPPTGRNQPQHFGDGTRLSIL.

The V call is TRBV14, the J call TRBJ2-7; D is unresolved. The ends were cut back, 0 bases at V and 3 bases at J, with 6 bases in the middle. CDR3 length equals 13 residues. Germline-derived CDR1 and CDR2 are SGHDN and FVKESK. The DNA for the CDR3 is TGTGCCAGCAGCCAAGAAATGGACTACGAGCAGTACTTC. This sequence encodes CASSQEMDYEQYF.

The chain couples TRBV13 to TRBJ2-3; 15 nucleotides align to TRBD2. J gave up 5 bases and V 5 bases, and 17 bases lay outside the gene matches. The length of the CDR3 is 20 residues. Germline V gives CDR1 PRHDT, CDR2 FYEKMQ (reference sequence). The CDR3: CASSLSVPGLAGGGQDTQYF. CDR3 nucleotide sequence: TGTGCCAGCAGCCTCTCTGTCCCGGGACTAGCGGGAGGTGGGCAAGATACGCAGTATTTT. Filled out from reference TRBV13 and TRBJ2-3, the complete variable domain reads AAGVIQSPRHLIKEKRETATLKCYPIPRHDTVYWYQQGPGQDPQFLISFYEKMQSDKGSIPDRFSAQQFSDYHSELNMSSLELGDSALYFCASSLSVPGLAGGGQDTQYFGPGTRLTVL.

This chain uses TRBV7-2 with TRBJ1-1; no clear D gene. Trimming took off 0 bases at V and 1 base at J, with 6 bases between the two ends. The CDR3 consists of 14 residues. CDR1 is SGHTA and CDR2 is FQGNSA in the germline V gene. The CDR3 DNA is TGTGCCAGCAGCTTAGCAAGTTCGAACACTGAAGCTTTCTTT. Its protein is CASSLASSNTEAFF.

The chain employs TRBV10-2 and TRBJ1-2, with D possibly matching TRBD1 (5 bases). Germline CDR1 reads WSHSY; CDR2 reads SAAADI. V was cut by 0 bases and J by 4 bases, with 12 bases left in between. The CDR3 runs to 15 residues. The chain's CDR3 is CASSESAGTAYGYTF. Written as DNA, the CDR3 is TGCGCCAGCAGTGAGTCGGCCGGGACGGCCTATGGCTACACCTTC.

This chain uses TRBV6-6 with TRBJ1-6; perhaps TRBD1 as D (5 bases). The CDR3 is 13 amino acids. Germline CDR1 MNHNY, CDR2 SVGAGI (reference sequence). V lost 6 bases, J lost 8 bases, and 11 bases lay in between. The CDR3 nucleotides read TGTGCCAGCAGCAAGGGGTTGGATTCACCCCTCCACTTT. This codes for CASSKGLDSPLHF.

The rearrangement uses TRBV7-2 and TRBJ2-5; no firm D call. The germline gives CDR1 SGHTA, CDR2 FQGNSA. With 5 bases removed from V and 5 bases from J, the gap between germline ends came to 12 bases. The CDR3 runs to 13 residues. CDR3 sequence reads: CASSVRPRETQYF. CDR3 in DNA: TGTGCCAGCAGCGTCCGCCCGAGGGAGACCCAGTACTTC.

This clone was observed a few times. J is TRBJ1-2 and V is TRBV6-1, with TRBD1 as a possible D gene (6 bases). Trimming took off 5 bases at V and 12 bases at J, with 19 bases between the two ends. Germline V gene data show CDR1 as MNHNS and CDR2 as SASEGT. The CDR3 extends over 13 amino acids. The CDR3 here is CASSPPGAAIDTF. The CDR3 DNA sequence: TGTGCCAGCAGTCCCCCGGGGGCGGCCATCGACACCTTC.

The V gene is TRBV5-6, the J gene TRBJ1-4; D is perhaps TRBD1 (5 bases). There are 14 residues in the CDR3. Germline V gene data show CDR1 as SGHDT and CDR2 as YYEEEE. The V and J ends lost 4 bases and 8 bases respectively, with 15 bases between them. CDR3 sequence reads: CASSVRGRTEKLFF. The CDR3 DNA follows: TGTGCCAGCAGCGTCCGGGGCCGGACCGAAAAACTGTTTTTT.

V usage is TRBV5-6 and J usage is TRBJ2-3, with 9 bases matching TRBD2. Germline V lookup: CDR1 SGHDT, CDR2 YYEEEE. The V and J ends lost 4 bases and 11 bases, in that order; junction bases with no gene match: 8. The CDR3 has 13 residues. The CDR3 nucleotides read TGTGCCAGCAGCGGGGTAGCGGGAGTCGGGCAGTATTTT. The encoded protein is CASSGVAGVGQYF. Filled out from reference TRBV5-6 and TRBJ2-3, the complete variable domain reads DAGVTQSPTHLIKTRGQQVTLRCSPKSGHDTVSWYQQALGQGPQFIFQYYEEEERQRGNFPDRFSGHQFPNYSSELNVNALLLGDSALYLCASSGVAGVGQYFGPGTRLTVL.

The rearrangement uses TRBV7-2 and TRBJ2-3; perhaps TRBD1 as D (5 bases). This CDR3 has 17 residues. Germline V gene lookup returns CDR1 SGHTA and CDR2 FQGNSA. V gave up 4 bases and J gave up 0 bases, with 17 bases separating them. The CDR3 region is CASSSPGRAASTDTQYF. CDR3 DNA: TGTGCCAGCAGCTCACCAGGCAGGGCGGCTAGCACAGATACGCAGTATTTT.

The chain recombines TRBV29-1 with TRBJ2-5, with 8 positions matching TRBD2. The CDR3 runs to 13 residues. Losses at the gene ends were 7 bases for V and 3 bases for J; bases not matched to a gene: 7. Germline assignment: CDR1 SQVTM and CDR2 ANQGSEA. The CDR3 DNA sequence: TGCAGCGCGGACGGAGCGGGAGAAGAGACCCAGTACTTC. It yields the protein CSADGAGEETQYF.

This chain uses TRBV6-5 with TRBJ1-1; TRBD1 aligns across 7 bases. V trimming: 2 bases; J trimming: 1 base; junction bases outside the gene matches: 4. The CDR3 runs to 15 residues. CDR1 is MNHEY, CDR2 SVGAGI, per germline. CDR3 sequence: CASSYLAGGNTEAFF. DNA for the CDR3: TGTGCCAGCAGTTACCTGGCAGGGGGGAACACTGAAGCTTTCTTT.

The V and J genes are TRBV10-3 and TRBJ2-3; 7 nucleotides agree with TRBD1. Trimming removed 10 bases from V and 2 bases from J; junction bases left unmatched: 12. Germline V gene lookup returns CDR1 ENHRY and CDR2 SYGVKD. CDR3 size: 15 residues. CDR3 sequence (DNA): TGTGCCACAATTGAGACAGGGCAACACACAGATACGCAGTATTTT. Translating it yields CATIETGQHTDTQYF.

The V and J genes are TRBV10-3 and TRBJ1-5, with D possibly TRBD1 on 6 matching bases. The CDR3 consists of 15 residues. Trimming removed 3 bases at V and 5 bases at J, with 14 bases between. Germline V gene data show CDR1 as ENHRY and CDR2 as SYGVKD. The CDR3 reads CAISEQTGPHQPQHF. Here the CDR3 DNA reads TGTGCCATCAGTGAACAGACAGGTCCCCATCAGCCCCAGCATTTT.

The chain combines TRBV7-2 with TRBJ1-1, with a tentative D call TRBD1 (6 bases). The CDR3 has 12 residues. Trimming removed 5 bases from V and 7 bases from J, with 11 bases in between. Looked up from germline, CDR1 is SGHTA and CDR2 is FQGNSA. CDR3 sequence: CASSPVRGEAFF. The CDR3 bases are TGTGCCAGCAGCCCGGTCAGGGGTGAAGCTTTCTTT.